The rows below give T cell receptor beta chains drawn from one sample of a study of CD8+ T cells in alopecia areata. Only in-frame clones appear in the TCRdb table, and some are missing; sequencing was by immunoSEQ multiplex PCR. The table has 270,000 or so clones, roughly 64% seen once. Sequenced here: CD4+ T cells sorted from blood, sampled at week 24, from a patient treated with tofacitinib. The source of these receptors is a human donor with alopecia areata. Both conserved end residues are part of each CDR3. D genes are given only for firm matches. Clone size is stated in some rows and not others, as once, few, many or a class when expanded.

TRBV7-8,TRBD1,-,TRBJ1-2,CASSSPTGRQGGYTF,TGTGCCAGCAGCTCCCCGACAGGGAGGCAGGGGGGCTACACCTTC
TRBV6-5,-,few,TRBJ2-7,CASSYSSGTMTHEQYF,TGTGCCAGCAGTTACTCGAGCGGGACAATGACCCACGAGCAGTACTTC
TRBV20-1,-,-,TRBJ2-3,CSAIYTQQQYF,TGCAGTGCTATTTACACCCAACAGCAGTATTTT
TRBV7-2,TRBD2,few,TRBJ2-1,CASSRAGRNYNEQFF,TGTGCCAGCAGTCGAGCGGGACGCAACTACAATGAGCAGTTCTTC
TRBV5-8,-,-,TRBJ2-5,CASSSPWAETQYF,TGTGCCAGCAGCTCGCCATGGGCAGAGACCCAGTACTTC
TRBV27,-,-,TRBJ2-3,CASSIRRVADTQYF,TGTGCCAGCAGTATAAGACGTGTCGCAGATACGCAGTATTTT
TRBV7-8,-,-,TRBJ2-5,CASSLSQTQYF,TGTGCCAGCAGCTTATCCCAGACCCAGTACTTC
TRBV4-1,-,-,TRBJ1-1,CASSQVGRGTNTEAFF,TGCGCCAGCAGCCAAGTGGGCCGGGGGACAAACACTGAAGCTTTCTTT
TRBV5-1,-,-,TRBJ2-1,CASSTGGAGAGNEQFF,TGCGCCAGCAGCACGGGAGGTGCAGGGGCGGGCAATGAGCAGTTCTTC
TRBV9,-,-,TRBJ2-7,CARLYVDKGF,TGTGCCAGACTCTACGTAGACAAGGGCTTC
TRBV27,TRBD1,-,TRBJ1-6,CASSLGQGARDSPLHF,TGTGCCAGCAGTCTAGGACAGGGGGCGAGGGATTCACCCCTCCACTTT
TRBV25-1,-,few,TRBJ2-7,CASSLTYEQYF,TGTGCCAGCAGTTTAACCTACGAGCAGTACTTC
TRBV5-6,-,-,TRBJ2-3,CASSLVPLSTDTQYF,TGTGCCAGCAGCTTGGTTCCGCTTAGCACAGATACGCAGTATTTT
TRBV9,-,-,TRBJ1-2,CASSAEPTGFYGYTF,TGTGCCAGCAGCGCGGAACCGACAGGATTCTATGGCTACACCTTC
TRBV7-2,-,-,TRBJ2-2,CASSWGWNTGELFF,TGTGCCAGCAGCTGGGGCTGGAACACCGGGGAGCTGTTTTTT
TRBV2,-,-,TRBJ1-2,CASSGYTTNGYTF,TGTGCCAGCAGTGGTTATACGACAAATGGCTACACCTTC
TRBV6-5,-,few,TRBJ2-2,CATHRGTNTGELFF,TGTGCCACCCATCGGGGGACTAACACCGGGGAGCTGTTTTTT
TRBV6-5,-,-,TRBJ2-5,CASRKGQQETQYF,TGTGCCAGCAGGAAAGGACAGCAAGAGACCCAGTACTTC
TRBV29-1,-,-,TRBJ2-7,CSVDYTGLRGEQYF,TGCAGCGTTGATTACACGGGACTCAGGGGCGAGCAGTACTTC
TRBV7-2,-,-,TRBJ2-6,CASSPVRGSGANVLTF,TGTGCCAGCAGCCCGGTTAGGGGATCAGGGGCCAACGTCCTGACTTTC
TRBV5-1,TRBD1,few,TRBJ2-7,CASSLVGTVVHEQYF,TGCGCCAGCAGCTTGGTCGGGACAGTCGTCCACGAGCAGTACTTC
TRBV10-3,TRBD1,few,TRBJ2-5,CATGQDHQETQYF,TGTGCCACGGGACAGGACCACCAAGAGACCCAGTACTTC
TRBV5-1,-,-,TRBJ1-4,CASRLNEKLFF,TGCGCCAGCAGATTGAATGAAAAACTGTTTTTT
TRBV5-1,-,-,TRBJ1-1,CASSLMGRDTEAFF,TGCGCCAGCAGCTTAATGGGGCGAGACACTGAAGCTTTCTTT
TRBV25-1,-,once,TRBJ1-4,CASSVEGKLFF,TGTGCCAGCAGTGTCGAGGGAAAACTGTTTTTT
TRBV30,TRBD2,few,TRBJ2-1,CAWSRGRINNEQFF,TGTGCCTGGAGTCGCGGGAGGATAAACAATGAGCAGTTCTTC
TRBV30,-,-,TRBJ2-7,CAWSGQTDEQYF,TGTGCCTGGAGCGGACAGACGGACGAGCAGTACTTC
TRBV7-2,-,few,TRBJ2-1,CASSPADFPGNEQFF,TGTGCCAGCAGCCCCGCGGACTTCCCGGGGAATGAGCAGTTCTTC
TRBV5-1,-,few,TRBJ2-6,CASSPRSSGANVLTF,TGCGCCAGCAGCCCCCGGAGCTCTGGGGCCAACGTCCTGACTTTC
TRBV2,-,once,TRBJ2-7,CASSRETDVEQYF,TGTGCCAGCAGTCGCGAGACAGATGTAGAGCAGTACTTC
TRBV30,-,-,TRBJ1-2,CAWNEGAGKGGYTF,TGTGCCTGGAACGAGGGTGCAGGAAAAGGGGGCTACACCTTC
TRBV30,TRBD2,once,TRBJ2-1,CAWSGTSQYNEQFF,TGTGCCTGGAGCGGGACTAGCCAATACAATGAGCAGTTCTTC
TRBV19,-,few,TRBJ2-3,CASTPGPGRIDTQYF,TGTGCCAGTACCCCAGGGCCGGGGCGAATAGATACGCAGTATTTT
TRBV7-9,-,-,TRBJ1-2,CASSLGVAGGYTF,TGTGCCAGCAGCTTAGGAGTAGCGGGTGGCTACACCTTC
TRBV30,TRBD1,-,TRBJ1-6,CAWRTGTAYSPLHF,TGTGCCTGGAGGACCGGGACAGCCTATTCACCCCTCCACTTT
TRBV30,-,-,TRBJ1-1,CAWSPGATTEAFF,TGTGCCTGGAGTCCAGGTGCTACCACTGAAGCTTTCTTT
TRBV29-1,-,-,TRBJ2-5,CSVERGGTQYF,TGCAGCGTTGAGAGGGGGGGGACCCAGTACTTC
TRBV18,-,-,TRBJ2-5,CASSPGSVQETQYF,TGTGCCAGCTCACCAGGGTCCGTACAAGAGACCCAGTACTTC
TRBV18,TRBD1,-,TRBJ2-1,CASSTSTGYEQFF,TGTGCCAGCTCAACTTCGACAGGGTATGAGCAGTTCTTC
TRBV7-9,-,-,TRBJ2-3,CASSRLRQESTDTQYF,TGTGCCAGCAGCCGATTGCGGCAAGAGAGCACAGATACGCAGTATTTT
TRBV9,-,-,TRBJ1-2,CASSPAGGAGYGYTF,TGTGCCAGCAGCCCCGCCGGAGGGGCGGGCTATGGCTACACCTTC
TRBV19,TRBD1,-,TRBJ2-5,CASSKSTGPETQYF,TGTGCCAGTAGTAAATCGACAGGGCCCGAGACCCAGTACTTC
TRBV6-5,-,-,TRBJ1-6,CASGPRALGNSPLHF,TGTGCCAGCGGCCCCAGGGCCCTTGGTAATTCACCCCTCCACTTT
TRBV9,-,-,TRBJ2-5,CASSPRKTQYF,TGTGCCAGCAGCCCAAGAAAGACCCAGTACTTC
TRBV5-1,TRBD1,-,TRBJ1-1,CASSRGGVMNTEAFF,TGCGCCAGCAGTCGAGGGGGCGTCATGAACACTGAAGCTTTCTTT
TRBV30,-,-,TRBJ1-4,CAWSGPGAGRSNEKLFF,TGTGCCTGGAGTGGACCCGGGGCGGGGAGGTCTAATGAAAAACTGTTTTTT
TRBV2,-,-,TRBJ1-6,CASSEVQGIHF,TGTGCCAGCAGTGAAGTTCAGGGGATCCACTTT
TRBV7-8,-,-,TRBJ2-7,CASLPRGTLGTYEQYF,TGTGCCAGCCTCCCACGGGGTACCCTCGGCACCTACGAGCAGTACTTC
TRBV25-1,TRBD1,-,TRBJ2-3,CASSETGSWTDTQYF,TGTGCCAGCAGTGAGACAGGGTCCTGGACAGATACGCAGTATTTT
TRBV4-3,TRBD1,few,TRBJ2-7,CASSQELTGGSYEQYF,TGCGCCAGCAGCCAAGAACTGACAGGGGGCTCCTACGAGCAGTACTTC
TRBV7-2,-,-,TRBJ2-6,CASSLQGQVSSGANVLTF,TGTGCCAGCAGCCTCCAGGGCCAAGTGAGCTCTGGGGCCAACGTCCTGACTTTC
TRBV2,-,few,TRBJ1-6,CASSEMTPANSPLHF,TGTGCCAGCAGTGAAATGACTCCTGCCAATTCACCCCTCCACTTT
TRBV25-1,-,few,TRBJ1-6,CASRATGHRSPLHF,TGTGCCAGCCGAGCCACAGGGCATCGTTCACCCCTCCACTTT